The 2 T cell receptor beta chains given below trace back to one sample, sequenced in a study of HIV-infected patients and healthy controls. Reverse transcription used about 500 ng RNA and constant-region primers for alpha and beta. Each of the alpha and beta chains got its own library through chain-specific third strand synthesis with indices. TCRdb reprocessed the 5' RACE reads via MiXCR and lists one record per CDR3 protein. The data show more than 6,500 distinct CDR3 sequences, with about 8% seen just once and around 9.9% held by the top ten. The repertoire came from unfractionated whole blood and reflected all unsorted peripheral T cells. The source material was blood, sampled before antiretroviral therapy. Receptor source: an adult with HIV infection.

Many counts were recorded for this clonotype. CDR3 in amino acids: CASSRQVSYEQYF. The CDR3 nucleotides read TGTGCCAGCAGTCGACAGGTCTCCTACGAGCAGTACTTC. This rearrangement joins TRBV12-3 or TRBV12-4 to TRBJ2-7; TRBD1 is a possible D gene (6 bases). Deletions cut 5 bases from V and 0 bases from J, with 8 bases between. The CDR3 runs 13 residues.

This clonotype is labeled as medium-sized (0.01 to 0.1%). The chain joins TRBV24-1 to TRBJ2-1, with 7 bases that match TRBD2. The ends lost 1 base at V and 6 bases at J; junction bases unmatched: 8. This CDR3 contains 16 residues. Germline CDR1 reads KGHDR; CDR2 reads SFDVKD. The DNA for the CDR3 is TGTGCCACCAGTGATTTCGCGCGGGAGATGTCCAATGAGCAGTTCTTC. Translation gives CATSDFAREMSNEQFF.